The 10 T cell receptor beta chains below all came from one sample that was sequenced in a study of Graves' ophthalmopathy and Graves' hyperthyroidism. CDR3 regions of TCR beta were amplified from RNA transcripts. In the first round, RT-PCR was carried out with HTBI primers, and a multiplex PCR formed the second round. TCRdb processed the multiplex PCR reads anew with MiXCR; each CDR3 protein has one entry. Seen here are hundreds of thousands of distinct CDR3 sequences, about 40% observed once, and the top ten hold 2.5% to 3.5%. Material: peripheral blood. The receptors were gathered from an adult man with Graves' ophthalmopathy.

With respect to this clonotype: A read error may explain this, as a much larger clone is one base away. The rearrangement uses TRBV12-3 or TRBV12-4 and TRBJ1-5; D is undetermined. This CDR3 is built from 13 residues. DNA of the CDR3: TGTGCCGGCAGTTTGAAGGGTTGGGAGCCCCAGCATTTT. This gives the protein CAGSLKGWEPQHF.

The chain employs TRBV2 and TRBJ2-7, with 8 bases that match TRBD1. Germline V gives CDR1 SNHLY, CDR2 FYNNEI. The CDR3 extends over 15 amino acids. V shed 5 bases and J 2 bases; nucleotides not matched to a gene: 8. The chain's CDR3 is CASSYVAGGTYEQYF. CDR3 sequence (DNA): TGTGCCAGCAGTTATGTAGCAGGGGGCACCTACGAGCAGTACTTC.

This clonotype was detected ten times or more. The DNA for the CDR3 is TGTGCCAGCAGCTTAGGACACGTGAACACTGAAGCTTTCTTT. Protein product: CASSLGHVNTEAFF. This rearrangement joins TRBV7-9 to TRBJ1-1; D not resolved. CDR1 is SEHNR, CDR2 FQNEAQ, per germline (reference sequence). The CDR3 sequence is 14 residues long. Trimming stripped 1 base from V and 0 bases from J, with 6 bases between.

The rearrangement joins TRBV7-2 to TRBJ2-3; D is ambiguous. This CDR3 spans 13 amino acids. Between the trimmed V and J ends, which lost 5 bases and 2 bases, there was a span of 8 bases. Germline loops: CDR1 SGHTA, CDR2 FQGNSA. In DNA form, the CDR3 reads TGTGCCAGCAGCCGAACCCCCACAGATACGCAGTATTTT. Its protein is CASSRTPTDTQYF.

This clonotype was observed a single time. The rearrangement joins TRBV5-1 to TRBJ2-2; 11 bases are shared with TRBD1. The CDR3 has 18 amino acids. J was trimmed by 5 bases and V by 4 bases; bases with no gene match: 13. Germline V CDR1 and CDR2: SGHRS, YFSETQ. DNA of the CDR3: TGCGCCAGCAGCACCTCGGGAGCGGGACAGGGGGTTACCGGGGAGCTGTTTTTT. As protein: CASSTSGAGQGVTGELFF. Filled out from reference TRBV5-1 and TRBJ2-2, the complete variable domain reads KAGVTQTPRYLIKTRGQQVTLSCSPISGHRSVSWYQQTPGQGLQFLFEYFSETQRNKGNFPGRFSGRQFSNSRSEMNVSTLELGDSALYLCASSTSGAGQGVTGELFFGEGSRLTVL.

This clonotype was seen many times. V is TRBV5-6 and J is TRBJ1-5; 8 nucleotides line up with TRBD1. The CDR3 covers 14 residues. Germline values: CDR1 SGHDT, CDR2 YYEEEE. J gave up 4 bases and V 5 bases, and 5 bases lay outside the gene matches. CDR3 sequence: CASSHGQGNQPQHF. In DNA, the CDR3 is TGTGCCAGCAGTCACGGACAGGGAAATCAGCCCCAGCATTTT.

This clonotype has a count of ten or more. V and J are TRBV25-1 and TRBJ1-6; 7 nucleotides agree with TRBD1. Losses at the gene ends were 3 bases for V and 4 bases for J; bases not matched to a gene: 0. This CDR3 comprises 14 residues. Germline V gene data show CDR1 as MGHDK and CDR2 as SYGVNS. The CDR3 reads CASSDRGYNSPLHF. The CDR3 DNA reads TGTGCCAGCAGTGACAGGGGGTATAATTCACCCCTCCACTTT.

This clonotype came up a few times. This rearrangement joins TRBV12-5 to TRBJ1-2; a weak D match, TRBD1 (5 bases). Germline values: CDR1 LGHNT, CDR2 FRNRAP. This CDR3 has 17 residues. V shed 1 base and J shed 0 bases, with 15 bases lying between them. This chain's CDR3 is CASGLARDVSANYGYTF. The CDR3 DNA reads as TGTGCTAGTGGTTTGGCCCGGGACGTTTCGGCTAACTATGGCTACACCTTC.

The rearrangement links TRBV29-1 to TRBJ2-7, with D unresolved. V lost 7 bases to trimming and J lost 5 bases, with 15 bases between them. The germline V gene has CDR1 SQVTM and CDR2 ANQGSEA. The length of the CDR3 is 12 residues. The DNA for the CDR3 is TGCAGCGCCGTCTCTACAGCGAACGAGCAGTACTTC. Translating it yields CSAVSTANEQYF.

The V and J genes are TRBV27 and TRBJ1-1, with D uncertain. Trimming shortened V by 5 bases and J by 1 base, and 11 bases separated the two germline ends. This CDR3 has 14 amino acids. Germline CDR1 is MNHEY and CDR2 is SMNVEV (reference sequence). CDR3: CASSETSSNTEAFF. DNA for the CDR3: TGTGCCAGCAGTGAGACAAGCTCGAACACTGAAGCTTTCTTT.